This entry features one T cell receptor beta chain sequence. Its antigen is still unknown. The record has no base qualities; no much larger clone is one base away. The data were obtained in a study of PD-1 blockade in classical Hodgkin lymphoma (dated by TCRdb to the early 2020s). Background on the whole study: Nivolumab dosing was 3 mg/kg intravenously every 2 weeks, continuing until either disease progression or unacceptable toxicity. To define a peripheral blood immune signature of response to PD-1 blockade in classical Hodgkin lymphoma, the study combined TCR beta sequencing with CyTOF. On the study overall, not on this receptor specifically: Baseline TCR diversity was reported as lower in newly diagnosed patients than in healthy donors, and lower still in relapsed/refractory patients. Trial patients achieving complete response had baseline diversity similar to newly diagnosed patients, whereas partial responders and progressors had significantly lower diversity. Patients starting nivolumab less than 1 year after ASCT had lower diversity and were excluded from later analyses to avoid confounding by immune reconstitution. The study was restricted to a single clinical trial cohort, and the causes of repertoire differences, possibly disease activity or prior therapy, were left undefined. By C4D1, a significant rise was seen in CD4+ TCR diversity but not in CD8+ TCR diversity (p=0.0027 vs p=0.16), and the rise was most apparent among complete responders (p=0.02).

The Qiagen DNeasy kit was used to extract genomic DNA both from unsorted PBMCs and from the negatively selected CD4+ and CD8+ fractions. TCR beta CDR3 regions were amplified by immunoSEQ multiplex PCR using primers annealing to V and J segments. A synthetic immune receptor repertoire was used to minimize amplification bias, and remaining bias was computationally removed after sequencing. As for the authors' bioinformatics: Repertoire diversity was quantified as the Shannon entropy index using custom Python scripts. Unsorted, CD4+ and CD8+ repertoires were analyzed separately, except in combined analyses where CD4+ and CD8+ sequences were merged in silico. A clone was considered expanded if an increase in frequency of at least 2-fold after treatment relative to C1D1 was found, and a pseudocount of 0.5 was applied to clones undetected at baseline. Clones with 0 or 1 copy at C1D1 were classified as singleton clones, and clones with 2 or more copies were classified as non-singleton clones. Clones expanded in unsorted samples were annotated as CD4+, CD8+ or unknown by matching protein sequences in sorted samples from the same patient. Diversity changes from C1D1 to C4D1 were tested in paired samples using Wilcoxon tests. The table was pulled from immuneACCESS by TCRdb, which kept in-frame rearrangements only. Such tables lose some clones; where checked, under half of the loss comes from unresolved V genes, and the rest has no known cause. Clone size and V and J calls were adopted from that table, with D and trimming inferred from the DNA. A total of roughly 90,000 clones appear in this sample, 80% to 90% of them only once. Jointly, the top ten make up around 15% of the sample.

The time point label for this specimen denotes: cycle 2 day 1 (C2D1) of nivolumab. Relapse after autologous stem cell transplantation had occurred in all trial patients, and cohorts A, B and C were distinguished by prior brentuximab vedotin exposure. The trial cohort included 50 to 60 patients with relapsed/refractory classical Hodgkin lymphoma, and each patient had a best overall response of complete response, partial response or progressive disease. Trial patients were treated with single-agent nivolumab in the multi-cohort phase II CheckMate 205 trial. An independent review committee assessed best overall response by applying the 2007 International Working Group response criteria. PBMCs from the trial were collected at three points: immediately before nivolumab initiation (C1D1), and during therapy at cycle 2 day 1 and cycle 4 day 1. Peripheral blood was collected in 8 mL Vacutainer Cell Preparation Tubes, from which PBMCs were isolated by centrifugation and then cryopreserved.

Based on the germline V gene, the CDR1 and CDR2 sequences are SGHTA and FQGTGA. V was cut back by 4 bases and J by 6 bases, leaving a gap of 16 bases between them. The CDR3 contains 14 residues, cysteine and phenylalanine counted. Of the read, only the CDR3 DNA is kept; its 42 bases are in frame from base 1. Recombination linked TRBV7-3 to TRBJ2-7, with the D segment identity uncertain. Sequencing used peripheral blood mononuclear cells (PBMCs), obtained before the second cycle of nivolumab. The receptor was derived from a human donor with classical Hodgkin lymphoma. The CDR3 protein sequence reads: CASSSSSGAGEQYF. The nucleotide sequence is given as TGTGCCAGCAGCTCATCAAGTGGTGCAGGCGAGCAGTACTTC. Beyond the CDR3, the reference TRBV7-3 and TRBJ2-7 genes provide the residues; the full variable domain reads: GAGVSQTPSNKVTEKGKYVELRCDPISGHTALYWYRQSLGQGPEFLIYFQGTGAADDSGLPNDRFFAVRPEGSVSTLKIQRTERGDSAVYLCASSSSSGAGEQYFGPGTRLTVT.